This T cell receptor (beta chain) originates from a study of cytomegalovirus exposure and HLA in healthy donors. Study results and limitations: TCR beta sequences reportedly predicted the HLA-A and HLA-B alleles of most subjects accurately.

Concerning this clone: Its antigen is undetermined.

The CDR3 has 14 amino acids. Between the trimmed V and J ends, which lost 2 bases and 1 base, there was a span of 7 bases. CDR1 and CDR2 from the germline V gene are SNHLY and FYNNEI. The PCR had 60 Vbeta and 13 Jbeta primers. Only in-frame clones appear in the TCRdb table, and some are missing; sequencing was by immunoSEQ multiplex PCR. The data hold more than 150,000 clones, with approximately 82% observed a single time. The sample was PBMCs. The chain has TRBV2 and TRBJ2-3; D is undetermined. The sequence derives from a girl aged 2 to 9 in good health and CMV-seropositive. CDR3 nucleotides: TGTGCCAGCAGTGAACTTCGGGGCACAGATACGCAGTATTTT. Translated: CASSELRGTDTQYF.